This TCR beta chain comes out of a study of Ad26.COV2.S vaccination and SARS-CoV-2 variants. Sequenced by immunoSEQ multiplex PCR; TCRdb stores in-frame clones only, minus some. This table has about 350,000 clones, about 91% appearing once. The CDR3 loop spans 13 amino acids. Germline V gives CDR1 SEHNR, CDR2 FQNEAQ (reference sequence). V shed 3 bases and J 7 bases; nucleotides not matched to a gene: 5. Overall study results and limits: Recipients of vaccine and of placebo showed similar breadth of their non-spike TCR repertoires. There was a possibility that the TCR breadth and depth analyses underestimated total T cell responses. Placebo recipients trailed vaccine recipients in spike-specific TCR breadth.

Of note for this clone: As yet, its antigen is unknown.

This receptor was obtained from a human donor who had recovered from COVID-19. The specimen comprised peripheral blood, sampled after recovery from COVID-19. The V call is TRBV7-9, the J call TRBJ1-1; 7 bases fit TRBD1. CDR3 in DNA: TGTGCCAGCAGCTTGGCGGGACAGAGTGAAGCTTTCTTT. Encoded protein: CASSLAGQSEAFF.